This is a list of T cell receptor beta chains from one sample in a study of cytomegalovirus exposure and HLA in healthy donors. Using immunoSEQ multiplex PCR, the repertoire was profiled, and TCRdb retains in-frame clones only, with some absent. Of 92,000 or so clones listed, about two thirds were seen once; the top ten hold 20% to 25%. The material sequenced was PBMCs. The receptors derive from a woman aged 45-60 years in good health and CMV-seropositive. The CDR3 runs from the conserved cysteine through the conserved F or W. The order of the fields is clone size, D gene, J gene, V gene, CDR3 DNA, CDR3 protein. A D gene is named only where the DNA matches it firmly. Only part of the rows carry a size: once, few, many, or a class if the clone is expanded.

clone size: -
D gene: TRBD1
J gene: TRBJ1-5
V gene: TRBV2
CDR3 DNA: TGTGCCAGCAGTGAAGCCCCCAGGGGGAGCAATCAGCCCCAGCATTTT
CDR3 protein: CASSEAPRGSNQPQHF

clone size: -
D gene: -
J gene: TRBJ2-7
V gene: TRBV4-3
CDR3 DNA: TGCGCCAGCAGCCAAGATGAAGGGGATGGCGAGCAGTACTTC
CDR3 protein: CASSQDEGDGEQYF

clone size: -
D gene: TRBD1
J gene: TRBJ1-2
V gene: TRBV9
CDR3 DNA: TGTGCCAGCAGCGTGGGACAGGGAGGTGGCTATGGCTACACCTTC
CDR3 protein: CASSVGQGGGYGYTF

clone size: -
D gene: TRBD2
J gene: TRBJ2-4
V gene: TRBV2
CDR3 DNA: TGTGCCAGCAGTGAGGATGGGACTAGCGTTGAGTACTTC
CDR3 protein: CASSEDGTSVEYF

clone size: -
D gene: TRBD1
J gene: TRBJ1-4
V gene: TRBV7-9
CDR3 DNA: TGTGCCAGCAGCATCCAACAGGGGAGGAATGAAAAACTGTTTTTT
CDR3 protein: CASSIQQGRNEKLFF

clone size: few
D gene: TRBD1
J gene: TRBJ2-2
V gene: TRBV5-1
CDR3 DNA: TGCGCCAGCACCGGAGGATCCGGGACAGGGGTCGTCGGGGAGCTGTTTTTT
CDR3 protein: CASTGGSGTGVVGELFF

clone size: -
D gene: TRBD1
J gene: TRBJ1-1
V gene: TRBV6-5
CDR3 DNA: TGTGCCAGCAGTCTATTGGGACAGGGTGGAGGAGCTTTCTTT
CDR3 protein: CASSLLGQGGGAFF

clone size: -
D gene: -
J gene: TRBJ2-7
V gene: TRBV5-1
CDR3 DNA: TGCGCCAGCAGCTTGGGTCGGCAGGGCAACGAGCAGTACTTC
CDR3 protein: CASSLGRQGNEQYF

clone size: -
D gene: -
J gene: TRBJ2-5
V gene: TRBV29-1
CDR3 DNA: TGCAGCGTTGGGACAGACCAAGAGACCCAGTACTTC
CDR3 protein: CSVGTDQETQYF

clone size: many
D gene: -
J gene: TRBJ1-4
V gene: TRBV7-9
CDR3 DNA: TGTGCCAGCAGCCAGACTTCTGAGGGTGAAAAACTGTTTTTT
CDR3 protein: CASSQTSEGEKLFF

clone size: -
D gene: -
J gene: TRBJ1-2
V gene: TRBV9
CDR3 DNA: TGTGCCAGCAGCGAGGCCACAGGCCGTGGCTACACCTTC
CDR3 protein: CASSEATGRGYTF

clone size: few
D gene: -
J gene: TRBJ2-7
V gene: TRBV28
CDR3 DNA: TGTGCCAGCAGGTGGGGACAACGACTGACCTACGAGCAGTACTTC
CDR3 protein: CASRWGQRLTYEQYF

clone size: -
D gene: -
J gene: TRBJ1-1
V gene: TRBV7-6
CDR3 DNA: TGTGCCAGCAGCTTAGAAGAGGGCCTTAACACTGAAGCTTTCTTT
CDR3 protein: CASSLEEGLNTEAFF

clone size: few
D gene: TRBD1
J gene: TRBJ2-1
V gene: TRBV28
CDR3 DNA: TGTGCCAGCAGTTTCTCCCTGCAGACAGGGGCCGACAGGAATGAGCAGTTCTTC
CDR3 protein: CASSFSLQTGADRNEQFF

clone size: -
D gene: TRBD1
J gene: TRBJ2-2
V gene: TRBV27
CDR3 DNA: TGTGCCAGCAGTTTATTCTTTAACAGGGGGGTAAGCGGGGAGCTGTTTTTT
CDR3 protein: CASSLFFNRGVSGELFF

clone size: -
D gene: -
J gene: TRBJ2-7
V gene: TRBV10-3
CDR3 DNA: TGTGCCATCAGGAGTACGGACACGAGCTCCTACGAGCAGTACTTC
CDR3 protein: CAIRSTDTSSYEQYF

clone size: few
D gene: TRBD2
J gene: TRBJ2-1
V gene: TRBV30
CDR3 DNA: TGTGCCTGGAGTGTTCCTCGAAGCCTAGCGGGGGGGGATTCCTACAATGAGCAGTTCTTC
CDR3 protein: CAWSVPRSLAGGDSYNEQFF

clone size: -
D gene: TRBD1
J gene: TRBJ2-5
V gene: TRBV5-1
CDR3 DNA: TGCGCCAGCAGGACAGGGCAAGAGACCCAGTACTTC
CDR3 protein: CASRTGQETQYF

clone size: -
D gene: TRBD2
J gene: TRBJ2-3
V gene: TRBV2
CDR3 DNA: TGTGCCAGCGGCCGGGAGGGGGGCGGGGCAGATACGCAGTATTTT
CDR3 protein: CASGREGGGADTQYF

clone size: -
D gene: -
J gene: TRBJ2-7
V gene: TRBV13
CDR3 DNA: TGTGCCAGCAGCTTAGGGGCAGGGCGGTACGAGCAGTACTTC
CDR3 protein: CASSLGAGRYEQYF

clone size: -
D gene: TRBD1
J gene: TRBJ1-5
V gene: TRBV30
CDR3 DNA: TGTGCCTGGAGTGTATTACAGGGGAATCAGCCCCAGCATTTT
CDR3 protein: CAWSVLQGNQPQHF

clone size: -
D gene: -
J gene: TRBJ2-7
V gene: TRBV7-2
CDR3 DNA: TGTGCCAGCAGCTTAGCTAGGGGCCTCTACGAGCAGTACTTC
CDR3 protein: CASSLARGLYEQYF

clone size: once
D gene: TRBD1
J gene: TRBJ2-5
V gene: TRBV27
CDR3 DNA: TGTGCCATGTATTTCGAATACAGGGGGCAAGAGACCCAGTACTTC
CDR3 protein: CAMYFEYRGQETQYF

clone size: -
D gene: -
J gene: TRBJ2-1
V gene: TRBV7-2
CDR3 DNA: TGTGCGGGCACATCAAGCTACAATGAGCAGTTCTTC
CDR3 protein: CAGTSSYNEQFF

clone size: -
D gene: TRBD1
J gene: TRBJ1-6
V gene: TRBV5-1
CDR3 DNA: TGCGCCAGCAGCTGGGACAGGAAGGATTCACCCCTCCACTTT
CDR3 protein: CASSWDRKDSPLHF

clone size: -
D gene: -
J gene: TRBJ2-5
V gene: TRBV6-6
CDR3 DNA: TGTGCCAGCGGATTGGGGGGTCCCGGGGAGACCCAGTACTTC
CDR3 protein: CASGLGGPGETQYF

clone size: -
D gene: -
J gene: TRBJ2-1
V gene: TRBV6-1
CDR3 DNA: TGTGCCAGCAGTGAAGCTAAGGGGGGGCTTAGGAATGAGCAGTTCTTC
CDR3 protein: CASSEAKGGLRNEQFF

clone size: -
D gene: -
J gene: TRBJ2-2
V gene: TRBV7-6
CDR3 DNA: TGTGCCAGCAGCCTCAGGGCCCTGGGCACCGGGGAGCTGTTTTTT
CDR3 protein: CASSLRALGTGELFF

clone size: -
D gene: TRBD1
J gene: TRBJ1-5
V gene: TRBV2
CDR3 DNA: TGTGCCAGCAGTCAACAGGGGCTGAGCAATCAGCCCCAGCATTTT
CDR3 protein: CASSQQGLSNQPQHF

clone size: -
D gene: -
J gene: TRBJ1-2
V gene: TRBV7-2
CDR3 DNA: TGTGCCAGCAGCCTCGGAGGGCCCCTCTCGGGCTATGGCTACACCTTC
CDR3 protein: CASSLGGPLSGYGYTF

clone size: -
D gene: TRBD1
J gene: TRBJ1-2
V gene: TRBV5-6
CDR3 DNA: TGTGCCAGCAGCCCAGGGGGACTCTATGGCTACACCTTC
CDR3 protein: CASSPGGLYGYTF

clone size: -
D gene: -
J gene: TRBJ1-1
V gene: TRBV7-8
CDR3 DNA: TGTGCCAGCAGCTACGAAGGGGCTCGGGACACTGAAGCTTTCTTT
CDR3 protein: CASSYEGARDTEAFF

clone size: -
D gene: -
J gene: TRBJ1-1
V gene: TRBV5-4
CDR3 DNA: TGTGCCAGCAGCTTGGCCTCGGGAGAAGGCACTGAAGCTTTCTTT
CDR3 protein: CASSLASGEGTEAFF

clone size: few
D gene: TRBD2
J gene: TRBJ2-3
V gene: TRBV7-9
CDR3 DNA: TGTGCCAGCAGCTTGGGGCTAGCGGGGGGGCAACTATTATCGGATACGCAGTATTTT
CDR3 protein: CASSLGLAGGQLLSDTQYF

clone size: -
D gene: TRBD2
J gene: TRBJ2-2
V gene: TRBV4-3
CDR3 DNA: TGCGCCAGCAGCCAAGATCGAGCGGGGGGGCTTGGCGGGGAGCTGTTTTTT
CDR3 protein: CASSQDRAGGLGGELFF

clone size: -
D gene: -
J gene: TRBJ2-1
V gene: TRBV7-2
CDR3 DNA: TGTGCCAGCAGCAACGGAGGACTCGATCCCCTGTTCTTC
CDR3 protein: CASSNGGLDPLFF

clone size: -
D gene: TRBD1
J gene: TRBJ1-1
V gene: TRBV5-7
CDR3 DNA: TGTGCCAGCAAACATACAGGGGGCAATGTAAGTTTTGAAGCTTTCTTT
CDR3 protein: CASKHTGGNVSFEAFF

clone size: -
D gene: -
J gene: TRBJ2-1
V gene: TRBV19
CDR3 DNA: TGTGCCAGTAGTATAACAGGATCCTACAATGAGCAGTTCTTC
CDR3 protein: CASSITGSYNEQFF

clone size: -
D gene: -
J gene: TRBJ2-2
V gene: TRBV7-2
CDR3 DNA: TGTGCCAGCAACGGACACCCCGGGGAGCTGTTTTTT
CDR3 protein: CASNGHPGELFF

clone size: -
D gene: -
J gene: TRBJ2-7
V gene: TRBV7-2
CDR3 DNA: TGTGCCAGCAGCCCCCCCGTTTCGTCCTACGAGCAGTACTTC
CDR3 protein: CASSPPVSSYEQYF

clone size: -
D gene: -
J gene: TRBJ2-4
V gene: TRBV28
CDR3 DNA: TGTGCCAGCAGTAGTCAGGGGTTTAGAAACATTCAGTACTTC
CDR3 protein: CASSSQGFRNIQYF

clone size: -
D gene: TRBD2
J gene: TRBJ2-3
V gene: TRBV7-2
CDR3 DNA: TGTGCCAGCAGCTTAGTTGGTAGCGGGGACTACACAGATACGCAGTATTTT
CDR3 protein: CASSLVGSGDYTDTQYF

clone size: -
D gene: -
J gene: TRBJ1-1
V gene: TRBV19
CDR3 DNA: TGTGCCAGTAGTATTTGGGACATGAACACTGAAGCTTTCTTT
CDR3 protein: CASSIWDMNTEAFF

clone size: -
D gene: -
J gene: TRBJ2-6
V gene: TRBV11-2
CDR3 DNA: TGTGCCAGCAGCCCAGGGGGGACAGACCATTCTGGGGCCAACGTCCTGACTTTC
CDR3 protein: CASSPGGTDHSGANVLTF

clone size: -
D gene: TRBD2
J gene: TRBJ2-1
V gene: TRBV7-2
CDR3 DNA: TGTGCCAGCAGACTCAGCCTGGCGGGGGGGCAAAATGAGCAGTTCTTC
CDR3 protein: CASRLSLAGGQNEQFF

clone size: -
D gene: -
J gene: TRBJ2-7
V gene: TRBV6-5
CDR3 DNA: TGTGCCAGCAGGACGGGAGTTTTCAGCTCCTACGAGCAGTACTTC
CDR3 protein: CASRTGVFSSYEQYF

clone size: once
D gene: TRBD1
J gene: TRBJ1-1
V gene: TRBV19
CDR3 DNA: TGTGCCAGTAGTATCACAGGGGGTACTGAAGCTTTCTTT
CDR3 protein: CASSITGGTEAFF

clone size: -
D gene: TRBD1
J gene: TRBJ1-3
V gene: TRBV7-6
CDR3 DNA: TGTGCCAGCAGCTTATCTTCAGGGGGCCGAAACACCATATATTTT
CDR3 protein: CASSLSSGGRNTIYF

clone size: -
D gene: -
J gene: TRBJ2-3
V gene: TRBV10-2
CDR3 DNA: TGCGCCAGCAGTGCAGCACTAGCAGGAACAGATACGCAGTATTTT
CDR3 protein: CASSAALAGTDTQYF

clone size: -
D gene: -
J gene: TRBJ1-1
V gene: TRBV5-1
CDR3 DNA: TGCGCCAGCAGCTTGGGGGAAGGGGGATTTACTGAAGCTTTCTTT
CDR3 protein: CASSLGEGGFTEAFF

clone size: -
D gene: -
J gene: TRBJ2-3
V gene: TRBV27
CDR3 DNA: TGTGCCAGCAGCCATTACATTAGCACAGATACGCAGTATTTT
CDR3 protein: CASSHYISTDTQYF

clone size: -
D gene: TRBD1
J gene: TRBJ1-2
V gene: TRBV18
CDR3 DNA: TGTGCCAGCTCCGGACAGGGTGGTGGCTATGGCTACACCTTC
CDR3 protein: CASSGQGGGYGYTF

clone size: -
D gene: TRBD1
J gene: TRBJ1-4
V gene: TRBV11-2
CDR3 DNA: TGTGCCAGCAGCTCCCCGGGACAGAGTCTTGAAAAACTGTTTTTT
CDR3 protein: CASSSPGQSLEKLFF

clone size: -
D gene: TRBD1
J gene: TRBJ1-1
V gene: TRBV5-6
CDR3 DNA: TGTGCCAGCAGCTTCCTAGACAGGGCGGCTACTGAAGCTTTCTTT
CDR3 protein: CASSFLDRAATEAFF

clone size: -
D gene: -
J gene: TRBJ2-1
V gene: TRBV5-6
CDR3 DNA: TGTGCCAGCAGCTCGGCGGTAACATTGAATGAGCAGTTCTTC
CDR3 protein: CASSSAVTLNEQFF

clone size: -
D gene: TRBD2
J gene: TRBJ2-1
V gene: TRBV15
CDR3 DNA: TGTGCCACCAGCGTCCGTTCGGCGGGGGACCATAATGAGCAGTTCTTC
CDR3 protein: CATSVRSAGDHNEQFF

clone size: -
D gene: -
J gene: TRBJ1-5
V gene: TRBV6-5
CDR3 DNA: TGTGCCAGCAGTCCCCAACAGGGCCAGCCCCAGCATTTT
CDR3 protein: CASSPQQGQPQHF

clone size: -
D gene: -
J gene: TRBJ2-7
V gene: TRBV5-6
CDR3 DNA: TGTGCCAGCACCCGTCCCCAGAACGTCTACGAGCAGTACTTC
CDR3 protein: CASTRPQNVYEQYF

clone size: -
D gene: TRBD1
J gene: TRBJ1-1
V gene: TRBV18
CDR3 DNA: TGTGCCAGCTCCCCCACCCTAACAGGGGGCAAAGCTTTCTTT
CDR3 protein: CASSPTLTGGKAFF